One and the same sample provided the 22 T cell receptor beta chains below, sequenced in a study of spatial heterogeneity in lung cancer. Time point here: sample taken at primary tumor resection. Extraction of whole RNA from tumor, nontumor lung or frozen PBMC preceded unsorted sequencing. In TCRdb, the 5' RACE reads were re-called with MiXCR into one record per CDR3 protein. The table shows around 26,000 distinct CDR3 sequences, with roughly 6.9% occurring only once. The sequenced sample was PBMCs, obtained at surgery. The receptor set was obtained from a male donor with early-stage non-small cell lung cancer.

This clonotype was seen more than once but under ten times. The chain links TRBV11-2 to TRBJ2-7; no reliable D call. The V end was cut by 5 bases, the J end by 5 bases, with 16 bases between. The CDR3 is 14 residues long. The germline CDR1 and CDR2 sequences are SGHAT and FQNNGV. The CDR3 here is CASSPPWPNNEQYV. The CDR3 coding sequence is TGTGCCAGCAGCCCCCCCTGGCCTAATAACGAGCAGTACGTC.

In its sample, this clonotype was seen a few times. The V call is TRBV3-1, the J call TRBJ2-3; the D gene is possibly TRBD2 (7 bases). Trimming took 3 bases from V and 3 from J, leaving 10 bases between them. The CDR3 consists of 14 residues. Germline V gene data show CDR1 as LGHDT and CDR2 as YNNKEL (reference sequence). CDR3 protein: CASSQGGPTDTQYF. DNA of the CDR3: TGTGCCAGCAGCCAGGGGGGGCCGACAGATACGCAGTATTTT.

This clonotype was recorded at least ten times. The chain has TRBV20-1 and TRBJ2-2; D gene unclear. CDR1 and CDR2 (germline): DFQATT, SNEGSKA (reference sequence). The V gene lost 5 bases and the J gene lost 2 bases, with 15 bases spanning the gap. This CDR3 is built from 15 residues. The CDR3 nucleotides read TGCAGTGCTTTTACAGCCACCATTAACACCGGGGAGCTGTTTTTT. It encodes CSAFTATINTGELFF.

This CDR3 is CASSEHRGEETQYF. The CDR3 coding sequence is TGTGCCAGCAGTGAGCACAGAGGCGAGGAGACCCAGTACTTC. This sequence joins TRBV6-1 and TRBJ2-5; D not resolved. The CDR3 covers 14 residues. Germline V gene lookup returns CDR1 MNHNS and CDR2 SASEGT. V lost 3 bases, J lost 5 bases, and 13 bases lay in between.

This clonotype turned up a few times. The rearrangement links TRBV15 to TRBJ2-1; tentative D call: TRBD2 (5 bases). Trimming removed 0 bases from V and 9 bases from J, with 21 bases in between. Germline-derived CDR1 and CDR2 are LNHNV and YYDKDF (reference sequence). The CDR3 sequence is 17 residues long. The CDR3 here is CATSRDSTGRWSPEQFF. The CDR3 DNA is TGTGCCACCAGCAGAGATTCAACGGGAAGGTGGAGTCCTGAGCAGTTCTTC.

The chain combines TRBV3-1 with TRBJ1-2, with TRBD1 identical over 9 bases. The CDR3 has 16 amino acids. Germline V gene data show CDR1 as LGHDT and CDR2 as YNNKEL (reference sequence). The ends lost 1 base at V and 1 base at J; junction bases unmatched: 4. CDR3 in amino acids: CASSQALTGGNYGYTF. The CDR3 bases are TGTGCCAGCAGCCAAGCCCTGACAGGGGGTAACTATGGCTACACCTTC.

This clonotype was picked up many times. The chain carries TRBV3-1 and TRBJ2-7; a weak D match, TRBD1 (6 bases). V lost 0 bases and J lost 3, with 9 bases in between. The CDR3 consists of 14 residues. The germline V gene has CDR1 LGHDT and CDR2 YNNKEL (reference sequence). CDR3 loop: CASSQDADSYEQYV. The CDR3 DNA reads as TGTGCCAGCAGCCAAGATGCGGACAGCTACGAGCAGTACGTC.

This clonotype was picked up many times. The rearrangement links TRBV2 to TRBJ1-1; tentative D call: TRBD1 (6 bases). The CDR3 contains 13 residues. Trimming removed 8 bases at V and 4 bases at J, with 14 bases between. The V gene's germline CDR1 is SNHLY and CDR2 FYNNEI. CDR3 bases: TGTGCCAGCGCCGCCGAAGGGGGCACTGAAGCTTTCTTT. Protein product: CASAAEGGTEAFF.

This clonotype was detected a few times. The chain has TRBV6-5 and TRBJ2-7, with 9 positions matching TRBD1. Germline CDR1 reads MNHEY; CDR2 reads SVGAGI. After removal of 6 bases from V and 1 base from J, the junction contained 1 base not matched to a gene. The CDR3 consists of 13 residues. The CDR3: CASRGTGSYEQYF. The CDR3, as DNA: TGTGCCAGCAGAGGGACAGGGTCCTACGAGCAGTACTTC.

The V gene is TRBV27, the J gene TRBJ1-1, with 7 bases matching TRBD1. The V and J ends lost 6 bases and 5 bases, in that order; junction bases with no gene match: 6. CDR1 and CDR2 from the germline V gene are MNHEY and SMNVEV (reference sequence). The CDR3 is 13 residues long. The CDR3 region is CASRRQGETEAFF. The CDR3 coding sequence is TGTGCCAGCAGGCGACAGGGTGAGACTGAAGCTTTCTTT.

This clonotype was recorded a few times. J is TRBJ1-6 and V is TRBV3-1, with unresolved D. The germline V and J ends were trimmed by 0 bases and 13 bases, with 16 bases remaining between them. The CDR3 contains 15 residues. Germline lookup yields CDR1 LGHDT and CDR2 YNNKEL (reference sequence). The CDR3 coding sequence is TGTGCCAGCAGCCAAGATCTGAACGTCCTGGAGCCCCTCCACTTT. It encodes CASSQDLNVLEPLHF.

The V call is TRBV20-1, the J call TRBJ1-1; possibly TRBD1 for D (5 bases). This CDR3 comprises 15 residues. The V end was cut by 2 bases, the J end by 1 base, with 14 bases between. Germline V CDR1 and CDR2: DFQATT, SNEGSKA (reference sequence). The CDR3, as DNA: TGCAGTGCTAGACGGCAGGGCAGGGCGAACACTGAAGCTTTCTTT. Its translation is CSARRQGRANTEAFF.

This chain links TRBV9 with TRBJ2-7; either TRBD1 or TRBD2 may fit D (6 bases each). Germline values: CDR1 SGDLS, CDR2 YYNGEE. Trimming shortened V by 3 bases and J by 7 bases, and 17 bases separated the two germline ends. The CDR3 sequence is 14 residues long. In DNA form, the CDR3 reads TGTGCCAGCAGCGCAGAGGGGGGCATTACGGAGCAGTACTTC. Translation gives CASSAEGGITEQYF.

This clonotype was counted at least ten times. V is TRBV20-1 and J is TRBJ2-5; 8 nucleotides line up with TRBD2. This CDR3 is built from 15 residues. Germline CDR1 DFQATT, CDR2 SNEGSKA (reference sequence). V lost 4 bases and J lost 1; bases outside the gene matches: 8. The CDR3 here is CSAIRVAGTQETQYF. DNA of the CDR3: TGCAGTGCTATCCGGGTAGCGGGAACCCAAGAGACCCAGTACTTC.

This clonotype was seen many times. This chain links TRBV20-1 with TRBJ2-7, with D possibly TRBD1 on 6 matching bases. V was trimmed by 5 bases and J by 3 bases, leaving 23 bases between them. CDR1 is DFQATT and CDR2 is SNEGSKA in the germline V gene (reference sequence). This CDR3 comprises 16 residues. The CDR3 bases are TGCAGTGCTGCTCCAATCACAAGGGGACAAGTCTACGAGCAGTACGTC. This sequence encodes CSAAPITRGQVYEQYV.

This chain connects TRBV27 to TRBJ2-5, with 7 bases that match TRBD2. Losses at the gene ends were 6 bases for V and 5 bases for J; bases not matched to a gene: 12. This CDR3 is built from 15 residues. Germline V gene lookup returns CDR1 MNHEY and CDR2 SMNVEV (reference sequence). In DNA form, the CDR3 reads TGTGCCAGCAGACCCAGCGGGGTCCAGTCCGAGACCCAGTACTTC. Its protein is CASRPSGVQSETQYF.

This clonotype was picked up many times. This sequence joins TRBV7-2 and TRBJ1-6; TRBD1 agrees at 7 bases. Germline-derived CDR1 and CDR2 are SGHTA and FQGNSA. The CDR3 is made up of 16 amino acids. J gave up 10 bases and V 3 bases, and 12 bases lay outside the gene matches. CDR3: CASSFGRDSFVSPLHF. The CDR3, as DNA: TGTGCCAGCAGCTTTGGGAGGGACAGTTTTGTGTCACCCCTCCACTTT.

This clonotype was counted ten times or more. The chain is built from TRBV6-5 and TRBJ2-6, with D perhaps matching TRBD1 or TRBD2 (5 bases each). Germline V gives CDR1 MNHEY, CDR2 SVGAGI. V lost 6 bases to trimming and J lost 0 bases, with 15 bases between them. This CDR3 region has 17 residues. CDR3 DNA: TGTGCCAGCAGCCGCCGGGACCCTTCCTCTGGGGCCAACGTCCTGACTTTC. As protein: CASSRRDPSSGANVLTF.

Ten or more counts support this clonotype. This chain links TRBV7-2 with TRBJ2-1; tentatively, D is TRBD2 (6 bases). This CDR3 comprises 14 residues. Germline V gene lookup returns CDR1 SGHTA and CDR2 FQGNSA. Trimming stripped 5 bases from V and 9 bases from J, with 17 bases between. The CDR3 is CASSTLANLGEQFF. In nucleotides, the CDR3 is TGTGCCAGCAGCACACTAGCCAACCTAGGTGAGCAGTTCTTC.

This clonotype appeared many times. The chain is built from TRBV5-6 and TRBJ2-1; 10 bases align to TRBD1. The V gene end was trimmed by 0 bases and the J gene end by 6 bases; junction bases not matched to a gene: 6. Germline loops: CDR1 SGHDT, CDR2 YYEEEE. CDR3 length: 16 amino acids. This chain's CDR3 is CASSLVGTGATNEQFF. In DNA, the CDR3 is TGTGCCAGCAGCTTGGTGGGGACAGGGGCGACCAATGAGCAGTTCTTC. Full variable domain (missing parts from reference TRBV5-6 and TRBJ2-1): DAGVTQSPTHLIKTRGQQVTLRCSPKSGHDTVSWYQQALGQGPQFIFQYYEEEERQRGNFPDRFSGHQFPNYSSELNVNALLLGDSALYLCASSLVGTGATNEQFFGPGTRLTVL.

Many counts were recorded for this clonotype. V usage is TRBV3-1 and J usage is TRBJ2-1; D not certain. The CDR3 runs to 15 residues. Germline CDR1 LGHDT, CDR2 YNNKEL (reference sequence). The ends were cut back, 4 bases at V and 3 bases at J, with 13 bases in the middle. CDR3 bases: TGTGCCAGCAGCCCCATGGTGGCCGTCTACAATGAGCAGTTCTTC. Protein sequence: CASSPMVAVYNEQFF.

This clonotype was counted ten times or more. The chain combines TRBV19 with TRBJ1-6; D uncertain. This CDR3 has 16 amino acids. The V and J ends lost 7 bases and 5 bases respectively, with 18 bases between them. CDR1 is LNHDA and CDR2 is SQIVND in the germline V gene (reference sequence). In DNA form, the CDR3 reads TGTGCCAGTACGGTAGCAGGAGGTGTTGATAATTCACCCCTCCACTTT. Its protein is CASTVAGGVDNSPLHF.